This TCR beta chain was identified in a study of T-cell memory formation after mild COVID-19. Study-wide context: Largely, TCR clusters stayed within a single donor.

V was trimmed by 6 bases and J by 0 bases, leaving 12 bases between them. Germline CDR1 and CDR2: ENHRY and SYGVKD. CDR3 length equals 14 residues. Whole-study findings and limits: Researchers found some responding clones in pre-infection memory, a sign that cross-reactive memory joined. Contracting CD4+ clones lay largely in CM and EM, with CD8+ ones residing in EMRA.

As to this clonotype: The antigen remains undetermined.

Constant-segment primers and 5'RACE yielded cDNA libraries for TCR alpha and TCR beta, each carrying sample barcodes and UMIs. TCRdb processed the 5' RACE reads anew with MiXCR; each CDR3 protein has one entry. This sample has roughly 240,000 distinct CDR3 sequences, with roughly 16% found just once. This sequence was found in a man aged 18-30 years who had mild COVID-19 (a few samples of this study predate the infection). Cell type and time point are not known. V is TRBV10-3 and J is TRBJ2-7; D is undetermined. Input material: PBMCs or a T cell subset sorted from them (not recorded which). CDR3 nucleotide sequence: TGTGCCATCAGCGCCCCGGGCAGCTCCTACGAGCAGTACTTC. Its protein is CAISAPGSSYEQYF.